This T cell receptor (beta chain) stems from a study of cytomegalovirus exposure and HLA in healthy donors. Study-level points and caveats: A cluster of highly shared sequence variants was likely a sequencing artifact. Through in vitro validation, three CMV-associated chains were shown to be specific for CMV antigens.

As for this clone: As yet, its antigen is unknown.

CDR1 is MNHNS and CDR2 is SASEGT in the germline V gene. There are 15 residues in the CDR3. The J segment lost 1 base and the V segment lost 5 bases, leaving 6 bases of the junction unmatched. In the PCR, 60 Vbeta and 13 Jbeta primers were used. Assay used: immunoSEQ multiplex PCR; TCRdb lists only in-frame clones, some missing. The data show 300,000 or so clones, around four fifths seen once. The clonotype was recovered from a woman in her 40s in good health and CMV-seropositive. Sequenced material: PBMCs. The V and J genes are TRBV6-1 and TRBJ2-7, with 9 positions matching TRBD1. The CDR3 protein is CASSSGTGLSYEQYF. CDR3 nucleotides: TGTGCCAGCAGTTCCGGGACAGGGTTGTCCTACGAGCAGTACTTC.